The clone carrying this TCR beta chain was observed once. The antigen is not known. The data belong to a study of CD8+CD57+ T cells in acquired aplastic anemia. About the study: Sorted cells (CD4+ and CD8+) yielded DNA amounts that averaged approximately 3.1 ug. Study-wide results and caveats: Patients and controls were found to share more than 25 CD8+ CDR3 sequences. Levels of CD8+ Simpson's diversity were not significantly distinct in patients versus controls.

Sequenced patients had shown CD8+CD57+ cell expansion by flow cytometry. Severe acquired aplastic anemia was present in all patients. Using genomic DNA as the template, TCR beta VDJ and CDR3 profiling was carried out. TCRdb re-called the reads with MiXCR, one entry per CDR3 protein. Of some 140,000 distinct CDR3 sequences listed, approximately 52% are singletons. CDR3 size: 15 residues. The germline gives CDR1 SGHRS, CDR2 YFSETQ. V gave up 0 bases and J gave up 3 bases, with 13 bases separating them. The sample comprised sorted CD4+, CD8+, or CD8+CD57+ T cells (not recorded which) from PBMCs. V usage is TRBV5-1 and J usage is TRBJ2-7; D is tentatively TRBD1 or TRBD2 (5 bases each). This sequence was found in a human donor with aplastic anemia. This CDR3 reads CASSLAGTGLYEQYF. In DNA, the CDR3 is TGCGCCAGCAGCTTGGCCGGGACGGGGCTCTACGAGCAGTACTTC.